This T cell receptor (beta chain) was sequenced in a study of T cells after yellow fever vaccination. Findings and caveats of the study: It was a small share of clonotypes that appeared in both CD4 and CD8 compartments. Primary-vaccination clones mostly resurfaced post-booster (around 96% CD4, about 87% CD8). Peaking faster, on day 5 versus 15, the secondary response was nonetheless weaker.

Germline V gives CDR1 MNHNS, CDR2 SASEGT. Between the trimmed V and J ends, which lost 1 base and 7 bases, there was a span of 1 base. There are 11 residues in the CDR3. 5'RACE template switching generated TCR cDNA, adding a universal primer site and UMIs. Each CDR3 protein is one row after TCRdb ran MiXCR on the 5' RACE reads. Here the sample spans under 200,000 distinct CDR3 sequences, 9.5% to 12% being singletons. In regard to this clonotype: Its matching antigen is unknown.

The input for sequencing was CD8+ T cells sorted from PBMCs, taken 15 days after the yellow fever booster vaccination. The receptor comes from a man between 18 and 35 years old who received the YFV17D yellow fever vaccine. V usage is TRBV6-1 and J usage is TRBJ2-2, with D hard to call. The CDR3 here is CASSEDGELFF. In DNA form, the CDR3 reads TGTGCCAGCAGTGAAGACGGGGAGCTGTTTTTT.